This TCR beta chain is drawn from a study of sequential checkpoint blockade in melanoma. Turning to the study itself: Arm A got nivolumab then ipilimumab; arm B the reverse, 1:1. Each arm's sequence ended with maintenance nivolumab.

Treatment indicated: randomized to nivolumab then ipilimumab (arm A) or the reverse (arm B). No patient had prior DNA-damaging chemotherapy. PBMC sorting kept live CD3+CD8+ cells without CD19 or CD56. Per germline, CDR1 LGHNA and CDR2 YNFKEQ. With 0 bases removed from V and 3 bases from J, the gap between germline ends came to 18 bases. The length of the CDR3 is 17 residues. Clones were sequenced by immunoSEQ multiplex PCR, and TCRdb holds only the in-frame ones, with some missing. The profile shows some 14,000 clones, more than 70% of them singletons. The specimen comprised CD8+ T cells sorted from blood (inferred from file names), sampled from a patient given nivolumab and ipilimumab in sequence. The chain combines TRBV4-2 with TRBJ2-7; D is perhaps TRBD1 (5 bases). The sequence came from a human patient with melanoma. Some clones in this sample may be carry-over from other donors' samples. CDR3 coding DNA: TGTGCCAGCAGCCAAGAAGGCTGGGCCGCCCAGGGCTACGAGCAGTACTTC. Its translation is CASSQEGWAAQGYEQYF.